This TCR beta chain stems from a study of blood T cell repertoires in COVID-19. Study overall: Acute-phase and convalescent COVID-19 samples originated in the United States, Italy and Spain. Sample material is recorded as cDNA or gDNA derived from T cells, B-cell-depleted T cells, or PBMCs.

Source study methods: Nucleated cell counts were estimated from reference gene primer amplification. TCRdb keeps only in-frame clones here, not all; method: immunoSEQ multiplex PCR. That table furnishes V, J and clone size, whereas the DNA furnished D and trimming. Of about 140,000 clones in the sample, roughly four fifths were seen once. CDR3 length equals 23 residues. The sequence was collected from a woman aged 45-59 years with active or convalescent COVID-19. V and J are TRBV1 and TRBJ2-5; the D call in the table, TRBD2, was not verified against the DNA. TRBV1 is assigned pseudogene status. Sequenced material: peripheral blood. The CDR3 DNA follows: TGCACCAGCAGCCAAGACACGCGCGGGGAACGGGGACGACTCATGGGTATCCAAGAGACCCAGTACTTC. It translates to CTSSQDTRGERGRLMGIQETQYF.